These 14 T cell receptor beta chains share one sample of origin, sequenced in a study of blood T cells in healthy people across ages. The use of a sample-barcoded 5' primer and a J-beta primer mix characterized a second PCR of about 6 to 12 cycles. TCRdb reprocessed the 5' RACE reads via MiXCR and lists one record per CDR3 protein. Here the sample spans about 930,000 distinct CDR3 sequences, roughly 29% being singletons. This sample was also put to use in a study of T cells of mothers and their children.

Sequenced: blood. Receptor source: a middle-aged woman in good health.

The CDR3 DNA reads as TGTGCCAGCAGCCTGGGACTAGCGTTTCTATCAGATACGCAGTATTTT. It codes for CASSLGLAFLSDTQYF. This chain links TRBV27 with TRBJ2-3, with 10 bases fitting TRBD2. The CDR3 has 16 amino acids. Germline V gene data show CDR1 as MNHEY and CDR2 as SMNVEV (reference sequence). V shed 6 bases, J shed 4 bases, and the junction held 10 bases outside the gene matches.

This clonotype was detected many times. This may come from a read error, since a much larger clone is one base off. This chain uses TRBV7-2 with TRBJ2-7, with D hard to call. CDR1 is SGHTA, CDR2 FQGNSA, per germline. The CDR3 sequence is 13 residues long. The V and J ends lost 5 bases and 5 bases respectively, with 13 bases between them. The CDR3 sequence is CASSKDRGNEQYF. CDR3 sequence (DNA): TGTGCCAGCAGCAAAGATCGTGGGAACGAGCAGTACTTC.

This rearrangement joins TRBV4-1 to TRBJ2-1; tentative D call: TRBD2 (6 bases). Trimming cost V 0 bases and J 10 bases, with 16 bases left between them. Germline V gene lookup returns CDR1 MGHRA and CDR2 YSYEKL. The CDR3 contains 15 residues. CDR3 in amino acids: CASSQDGGALYEQFF. In nucleotides, the CDR3 is TGCGCCAGCAGCCAAGATGGCGGGGCACTCTACGAGCAGTTCTTC.

V is TRBV20-1 and J is TRBJ2-5; no reliable D call. V dropped 6 bases and J dropped 5 bases, with 13 bases sitting between them. CDR3 length: 12 amino acids. The germline CDR1 and CDR2 sequences are DFQATT and SNEGSKA (reference sequence). In DNA form, the CDR3 reads TGCAGTGCCGAGACTCTCGGGGAGACCCAGTACTTC. This encodes CSAETLGETQYF.

The chain uses TRBV4-1 and TRBJ2-5; D is possibly TRBD1 (5 bases). This CDR3 has 15 amino acids. CDR1 and CDR2 (germline): MGHRA, YSYEKL. Trimming pared 0 bases from V and 5 bases from J, leaving 13 bases between. CDR3 in amino acids: CASSQEGVGWETQYF. In DNA, the CDR3 is TGCGCCAGCAGCCAAGAAGGGGTTGGGTGGGAGACCCAGTACTTC.

This clonotype was observed at least ten times. The V call is TRBV5-1, the J call TRBJ2-1; maybe TRBD1 (5 bases). Trimming stripped 1 base from V and 0 bases from J, with 11 bases between. CDR3 length: 16 residues. Germline V gene data show CDR1 as SGHRS and CDR2 as YFSETQ. CDR3 protein: CASSLSPGPSYNEQFF. The CDR3 DNA reads as TGCGCCAGCAGCTTGTCCCCAGGGCCCTCCTACAATGAGCAGTTCTTC. Combining the CDR3 with reference TRBV5-1 and TRBJ2-1 gives the whole variable domain KAGVTQTPRYLIKTRGQQVTLSCSPISGHRSVSWYQQTPGQGLQFLFEYFSETQRNKGNFPGRFSGRQFSNSRSEMNVSTLELGDSALYLCASSLSPGPSYNEQFFGPGTRLTVL.

V and J are TRBV20-1 and TRBJ1-6; 8 nucleotides match TRBD1. J gave up 6 bases and V 3 bases, and 10 bases lay outside the gene matches. The germline CDR1 and CDR2 sequences are DFQATT and SNEGSKA (reference sequence). The CDR3 contains 16 residues. CDR3 amino acids: CSARTGDRLSNSPLHF. DNA of the CDR3: TGCAGTGCTAGGACCGGGGACAGGTTGTCTAATTCACCCCTCCACTTT.

This clonotype was seen just once. This chain joins TRBV20-1 and TRBJ1-2; 8 bases are a match to TRBD1. This CDR3 is built from 13 residues. Looked up from germline, CDR1 is DFQATT and CDR2 is SNEGSKA (reference sequence). The J segment lost 2 bases and the V segment lost 3 bases, leaving 2 bases of the junction unmatched. The CDR3 nucleotides read TGCAGTGCTAGGGGACAGGAGAACTATGGCTACACCTTC. Protein product: CSARGQENYGYTF.

With respect to this clonotype: A much more abundant neighbour one base away suggests this may be a read error. The chain combines TRBV4-2 with TRBJ2-1, with D possibly TRBD2 on 5 matching bases. V was clipped by 4 bases and J by 0 bases, with 13 bases between them. Germline values: CDR1 LGHNA, CDR2 YNFKEQ. This CDR3 spans 16 amino acids. The CDR3, as DNA: TGTGCCAGCAGCCCTGAGAGGGTTCGCTCCTACAATGAGCAGTTCTTC. This codes for CASSPERVRSYNEQFF.

This clonotype appeared many times. J is TRBJ1-2 and V is TRBV9; the D is unclear. Trimming took off 3 bases at V and 7 bases at J, with 13 bases between the two ends. The CDR3 is 13 amino acids. The germline CDR1 and CDR2 sequences are SGDLS and YYNGEE. The CDR3 DNA reads TGTGCCAGCAGCGAGCAATATGGGCGTGGCTACACCTTC. Its protein is CASSEQYGRGYTF.

This clonotype came up a few times. The chain is built from TRBV4-3 and TRBJ2-1, with 12 bases that match TRBD2. The CDR3 totals 19 residues. V lost 0 bases to trimming and J lost 4 bases; unmatched junction nucleotides: 10. CDR1 and CDR2 from the germline V gene are LGHNA and YSLEER. Written as DNA, the CDR3 is TGCGCCAGCAGCCAAGACCTCCCCACTAGCGGGGGGTCTTACAATGAGCAGTTCTTC. Translated: CASSQDLPTSGGSYNEQFF.

The V gene is TRBV29-1, the J gene TRBJ2-7, with 7 bases identical to TRBD2. CDR1 is SQVTM and CDR2 is ANQGSEA in the germline V gene. The trim removed 8 bases at V and 3 bases at J, leaving 7 bases unmatched. The CDR3 is 12 residues long. For the CDR3, the DNA is TGCAGCACCCGGGAGGTTAACTACGAGCAGTACTTC. As protein: CSTREVNYEQYF.

This clonotype was detected only a few times. A read error may account for a junction end that differs from germline. V is TRBV7-8 and J is TRBJ1-6; possible D gene TRBD1, 6 bases. CDR1 is SGHVS and CDR2 is FQNEAQ in the germline V gene. The CDR3 has 16 residues. CDR3 DNA: TGCGCCAGCAGCTCCGCTAGGACAGAAAATAATTCACCCCTCCACTTT. Protein: CASSSARTENNSPLHF.

This clonotype showed up many times. The V call is TRBV3-1, the J call TRBJ2-5, with D uncertain. The germline V gene encodes CDR1 LGHDT and CDR2 YNNKEL (reference sequence). Between the trimmed V and J ends, which lost 0 bases and 5 bases, there was a span of 10 bases. CDR3 size: 14 residues. CDR3 DNA: TGTGCCAGCAGCCAAGATTCCCTAAGGGAGACCCAGTACTTC. Its protein product is CASSQDSLRETQYF.